The rows below give T cell receptor beta chains drawn from one sample of a study of early T cells in non-severe SARS-CoV-2 infection. MiXCR was run by TCRdb on the 5' RACE reads, yielding one entry per CDR3 protein. The data hold some 80,000 distinct CDR3 sequences, with around 12% observed a single time. This material consisted of whole blood, taken at baseline. Source of these receptors: an adult who was a healthcare worker with PCR-confirmed SARS-CoV-2 infection or an uninfected control (not recorded which). The donor label of this sample is uncertain. Both conserved end residues are part of each CDR3. Each record gives: clone size, V gene, D gene, J gene, CDR3 DNA, CDR3 protein. The D gene is left open where the match is weak. The size of a clone is reported for some rows only, either as once, few or many, or as a class for expanded clones.

many	TRBV2	.	TRBJ1-1	TGTGCCAGCGCCGGCGAGGCGGTTGAAGCTTTCTTT	CASAGEAVEAFF
.	TRBV18	TRBD1	TRBJ1-1	TGTGCCAGCTCACCCCGGGACAGGGTGATGAACACTGAAGCTTTCTTT	CASSPRDRVMNTEAFF
.	TRBV11-3	.	TRBJ1-1	TGTGCCAGCAGCGCGTCGCCTCGTACTTTTCCTTTCTTT	CASSASPRTFPFF
.	TRBV20-1	TRBD1	TRBJ2-7	TGCAGTGCTCAATCAAGACAGGGGGCTACGAAGCAGTACTTC	CSAQSRQGATKQYF
few	TRBV6-5	TRBD1	TRBJ1-2	TGTGCCATCTACAGGGGGAGGTCCTATGGCTACACCTTC	CAIYRGRSYGYTF
.	TRBV5-4	.	TRBJ2-7	TGTGCCAGCAGCTTGAGGGGAGGACTGTCCTACGAGCAGTACTTC	CASSLRGGLSYEQYF
.	TRBV7-8	TRBD2	TRBJ2-5	TGTGCCAGCAGCACCTGGACTAGCAGACAAGAGACCCAGTACTTC	CASSTWTSRQETQYF
few	TRBV19	.	TRBJ2-1	TGTGCCAGTAGTAATCGGCAACTGAACAATGAGCAGTTCTTC	CASSNRQLNNEQFF
few	TRBV5-6	.	TRBJ1-4	TGTGCCAGCAGCTTGGGACTAACTAATGAAAAACTGTTTTTT	CASSLGLTNEKLFF
.	TRBV7-2	TRBD2	TRBJ2-1	TGTGCCAGCAGCCCTAAGCGGGGGCCCGGCGAGCAGTTCTTC	CASSPKRGPGEQFF
.	TRBV5-6	.	TRBJ2-5	TGTGCCAGCAGCTCTATTGGGCTACAACAGACCCAGTACTTC	CASSSIGLQQTQYF
.	TRBV5-1	.	TRBJ2-1	TGCGCCAGCAGCTTCGACGGGAGAGGCAATGAGCAGTTCTTC	CASSFDGRGNEQFF
few	TRBV11-2	.	TRBJ1-6	TGTGCCAGCAGCTTAACGGGGGCGGCCAATTCACCCCTCCACTTT	CASSLTGAANSPLHF
few	TRBV10-3	.	TRBJ2-1	TGTGCCAGCACAAACCCCGGGACGGCGAGCTCCTACAATGAGCAGTTCTTC	CASTNPGTASSYNEQFF
many	TRBV7-9	.	TRBJ2-5	TGTGCCAGCAGCTCAGGCCTTTTAGTAGAAGAGACCCAGTACTTC	CASSSGLLVEETQYF
.	TRBV6-2/TRBV6-3	.	TRBJ2-1	TGTGCCAGCACCCAGGACGGAAACAATGAGCAGTTCTTC	CASTQDGNNEQFF
many	TRBV10-3	.	TRBJ2-3	TGTGCCATCAGTGATGGGGGGAGCGCAGATACGCAGTATTTT	CAISDGGSADTQYF
many	TRBV7-3	.	TRBJ1-1	TGTGCCAGCAGCATACAGGGTATCACTGAAGCTTTCTTT	CASSIQGITEAFF
.	TRBV20-1	TRBD1	TRBJ1-1	TGCAGTGCCCTGGTCGGGACAGCGAACACTGAAGCTTTCTTT	CSALVGTANTEAFF
.	TRBV12-3/TRBV12-4	.	TRBJ2-5	TGTGCCAGCAGCTACGACGGCGGGGAGACCCAGTACTTC	CASSYDGGETQYF
.	TRBV10-2	.	TRBJ2-1	TGCGCCAGCAGCTCCCCCTCCTACAATGAGCAGTTCTTC	CASSSPSYNEQFF
many	TRBV18	TRBD1	TRBJ2-1	TGTGCCAGCTCACCACCTCGGACAGGGAGTAATGAGCAGTTCTTC	CASSPPRTGSNEQFF
.	TRBV7-8	.	TRBJ2-5	TGTGCCAGCAGCTCCCCCCCGGAGACCCAGTACTTC	CASSSPPETQYF
many	TRBV19	.	TRBJ2-1	TGTGCCAGTAGTTTCGGGCTAAACAATGAGCAGTTCTTC	CASSFGLNNEQFF
.	TRBV4-2	TRBD1	TRBJ1-6	TGTGCCAGCAGCCAAGACGGGGACAGGGATAATTCACCCCTCCACTTT	CASSQDGDRDNSPLHF
many	TRBV10-3	.	TRBJ1-5	TGTGCCATCAGTATGACAGATAGCAATCAGCCCCAGCATTTT	CAISMTDSNQPQHF
few	TRBV27	TRBD1	TRBJ2-7	TGTGCCAGCAGTCGACAGGGCCTTGGAGAGCAGTACTTC	CASSRQGLGEQYF